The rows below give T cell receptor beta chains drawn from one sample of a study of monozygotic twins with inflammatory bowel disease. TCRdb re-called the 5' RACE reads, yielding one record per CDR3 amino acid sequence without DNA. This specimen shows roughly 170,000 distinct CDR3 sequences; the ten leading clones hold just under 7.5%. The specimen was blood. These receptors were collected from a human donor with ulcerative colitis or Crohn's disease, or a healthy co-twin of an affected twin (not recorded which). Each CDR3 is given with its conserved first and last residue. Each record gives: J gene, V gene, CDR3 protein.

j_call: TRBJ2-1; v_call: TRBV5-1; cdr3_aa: CASSLAGTGGSEQFF
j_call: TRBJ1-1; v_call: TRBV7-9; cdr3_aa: CASRGRMNTEAFF
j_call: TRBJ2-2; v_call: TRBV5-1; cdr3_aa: CASSSKFGGRNRDTGELFF
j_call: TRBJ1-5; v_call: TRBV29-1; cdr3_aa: CSVGGGGGNQPQHF
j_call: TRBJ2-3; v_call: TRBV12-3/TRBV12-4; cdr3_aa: CASGQRSIGDTQYF
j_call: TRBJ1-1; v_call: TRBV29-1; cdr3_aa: CSVTDGGNTEAFF
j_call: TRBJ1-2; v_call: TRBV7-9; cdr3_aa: CASSLRDRGVLYGYTF
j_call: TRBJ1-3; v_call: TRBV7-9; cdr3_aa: CASARNKAGAGNTIYF
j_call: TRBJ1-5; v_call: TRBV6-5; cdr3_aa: CASSYSGNSNQPQHF
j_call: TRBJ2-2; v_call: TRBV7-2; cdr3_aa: CASSLVPGDTGELFF
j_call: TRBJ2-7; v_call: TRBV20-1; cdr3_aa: CSARDLTGRHEQYF
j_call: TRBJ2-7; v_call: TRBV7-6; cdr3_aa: CASGGTSDYEQYF
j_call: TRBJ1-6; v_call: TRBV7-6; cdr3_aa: CASSLGTGRPNSPLHF
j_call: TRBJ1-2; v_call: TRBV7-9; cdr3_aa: CASSLSRDLHYGYTF
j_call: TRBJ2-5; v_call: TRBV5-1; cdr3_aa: CASSEGQEKETQYF
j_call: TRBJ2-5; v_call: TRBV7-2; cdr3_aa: CASSLSRGRGETQYF
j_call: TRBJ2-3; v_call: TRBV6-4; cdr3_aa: CASSNRTDTQYF
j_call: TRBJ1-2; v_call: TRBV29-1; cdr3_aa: CSVSSSDGYTF
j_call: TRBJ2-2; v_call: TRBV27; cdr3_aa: CASSLRGRTGELFF
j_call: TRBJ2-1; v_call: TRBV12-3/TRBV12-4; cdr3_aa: CASSLPQGHNEQFF
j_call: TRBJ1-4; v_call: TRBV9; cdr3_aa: CASSGGTADEGEKLFF
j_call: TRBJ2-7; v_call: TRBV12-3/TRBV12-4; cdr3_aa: CASSPSGSFYEQYF
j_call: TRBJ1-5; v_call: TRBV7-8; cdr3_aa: CASSGSNQPQHF
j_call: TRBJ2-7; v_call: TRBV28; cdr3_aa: CASSLVQGLYEQYF
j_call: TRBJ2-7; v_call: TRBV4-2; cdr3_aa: CASSQDLKASYEQYF
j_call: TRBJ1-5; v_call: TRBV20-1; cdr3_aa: CSATAGDQPQHF
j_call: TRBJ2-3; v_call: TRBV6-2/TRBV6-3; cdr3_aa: CASSFLAGGPTDTQYF
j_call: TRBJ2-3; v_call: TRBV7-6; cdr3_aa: CASSPDSHTDTQYF
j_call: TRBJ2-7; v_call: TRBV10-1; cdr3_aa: CASSESTAMSYEQYF
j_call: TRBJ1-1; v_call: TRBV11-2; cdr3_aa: CASSPFRGLNTEAFF
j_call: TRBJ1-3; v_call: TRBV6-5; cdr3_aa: CASSYSIGDSGNTIYF
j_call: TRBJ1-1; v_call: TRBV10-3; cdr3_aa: CAIKTQLNTEAFF
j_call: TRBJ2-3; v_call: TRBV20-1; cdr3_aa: CSARDERESTDTQYF
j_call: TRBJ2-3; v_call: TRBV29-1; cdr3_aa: CSAKLADTQYF
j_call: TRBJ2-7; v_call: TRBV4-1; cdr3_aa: CASSQEGREAYEQYF
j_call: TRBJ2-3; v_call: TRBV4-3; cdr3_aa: CASSQDPRGASGMSTDTQYF
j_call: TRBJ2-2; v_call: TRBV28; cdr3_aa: CASSLPKGGRTGELFF
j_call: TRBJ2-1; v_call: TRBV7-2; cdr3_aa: CASSLAGGGSYNEQFF
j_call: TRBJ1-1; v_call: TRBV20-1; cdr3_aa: CSARQGDGDTEAFF
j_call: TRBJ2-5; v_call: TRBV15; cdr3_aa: CATSRDIGPQETQYF
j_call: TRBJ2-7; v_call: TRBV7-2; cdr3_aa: CASSLGQAYSYEQYF
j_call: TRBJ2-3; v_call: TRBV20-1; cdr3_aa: CSARRGARDTQYF
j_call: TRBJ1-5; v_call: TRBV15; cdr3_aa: CATSRDPGSNQPQHF
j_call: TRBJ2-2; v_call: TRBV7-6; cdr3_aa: CASSPSSGGYTGELFF
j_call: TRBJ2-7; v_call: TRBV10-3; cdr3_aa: CAISEGSGRYEQYF
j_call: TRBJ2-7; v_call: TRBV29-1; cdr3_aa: CSVGAGTHEQYF
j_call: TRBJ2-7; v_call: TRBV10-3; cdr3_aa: CAISEGTSVTSYEQYF
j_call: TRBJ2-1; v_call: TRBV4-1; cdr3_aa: CASSQEGRLAGYNEQFF
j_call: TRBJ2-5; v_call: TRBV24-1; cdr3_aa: CATSDWDTEETQYF
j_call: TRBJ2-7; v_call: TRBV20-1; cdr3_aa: CSAREGGAVDEQYF
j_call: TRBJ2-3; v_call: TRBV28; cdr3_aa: CASTLGLEGDTQYF
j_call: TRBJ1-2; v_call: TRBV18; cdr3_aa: CASSPGPGRLPTNYGYTF
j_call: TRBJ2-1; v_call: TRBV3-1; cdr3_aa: CASSQDPAYYNEQFF
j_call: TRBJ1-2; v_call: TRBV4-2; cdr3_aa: CASSQQGGGYGYTF
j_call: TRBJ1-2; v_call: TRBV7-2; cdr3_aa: CASSLVQGAIGGYTF
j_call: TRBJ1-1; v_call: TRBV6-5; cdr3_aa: CASSYSLYGDTEAFF
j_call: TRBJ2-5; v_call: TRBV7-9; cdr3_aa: CASSPETGRETQYF